The present TCR beta chain was sequenced within a study of cytomegalovirus exposure and HLA in healthy donors. Study-level points and caveats: When presence/absence was analysed, sequencing depth was taken to be roughly uniform across donors. It was about 150 TCR beta chains that were listed as cytomegalovirus-associated. Several of the most significant clusters were apparently associated with common viral pathogens in a later analysis.

The V gene end was trimmed by 3 bases and the J gene end by 5 bases; junction bases not matched to a gene: 4. The germline V gene encodes CDR1 LNHNV and CDR2 YYDKDF (reference sequence). This CDR3 has 16 residues. With respect to this clone: What it binds is not known.

13 Jbeta primers and 60 Vbeta primers were used for the PCR. Generated by immunoSEQ multiplex PCR, the TCRdb table keeps only in-frame clones and is missing some. The table includes tens of thousands of clones, about three quarters detected once. The origin of this receptor is a woman in her twenties or thirties in good health and CMV-seropositive. Sequenced sample: PBMCs. The rearrangement joins TRBV15 to TRBJ2-1, with TRBD2 identical over 13 bases. The CDR3 sequence is CATSSRTSGGHNEQFF. Written as DNA, the CDR3 is TGTGCCACCAGCAGCCGGACTAGCGGGGGCCACAATGAGCAGTTCTTC. The variable domain in full, completed from reference TRBV15 and TRBJ2-1, reads DAMVIQNPRYQVTQFGKPVTLSCSQTLNHNVMYWYQQKSSQAPKLLFHYYDKDFNNEADTPDNFQSRRPNTSFCFLDIRSPGLGDTAMYLCATSSRTSGGHNEQFFGPGTRLTVL.